These T cell receptor beta chains were read from a single sample in a study of PD-L1 blockade in urothelial cancer. TCRdb's copy holds only in-frame clones and misses some; the assay was immunoSEQ multiplex PCR. The sample has 80,000 to 130,000 clones, roughly nine tenths seen once; the top ten hold 0.75% to 0.95%. The specimen was PBMCs, collected around atezolizumab (anti-PD-L1) treatment. The source of these receptors is a woman of 80 years or more with urothelial cancer. Both conserved end residues are part of each CDR3. Fields, in order: J gene, D gene, clone size, V gene, CDR3 DNA, CDR3 protein. The D gene is left open where the match is weak. Only some rows state a clone size, as once, few, many or a class for expanded clones.

TRBJ2-5 | . | . | TRBV12-5 | TGTGCTAGTGGTTTGGGTATTATAACAGAACAAGAGACCCAGTACTTC | CASGLGIITEQETQYF
TRBJ2-5 | TRBD1 | . | TRBV7-9 | TGTGCCAGCAGCTTAGCCGGACAGGTGTTGGCCCAGTACTTC | CASSLAGQVLAQYF
TRBJ1-5 | . | once | TRBV25-1 | TGTGCCAGCAGTGAGACCGGGTACAATCAGCCCCAGCATTTT | CASSETGYNQPQHF
TRBJ2-2 | . | . | TRBV7-6 | TGTGCCAGCAGGGGGGGACAGCAGGCCGGGGAGCTGTTTTTT | CASRGGQQAGELFF
TRBJ2-7 | . | once | TRBV5-4 | TGTGCCAGCAGCACTCCGACTAGTTACGAGCAGTACTTC | CASSTPTSYEQYF
TRBJ1-4 | TRBD1 | . | TRBV9 | TGTGCCAGCAGCGGGTACGACAGGGGGCGGGAAAAACTGTTTTTT | CASSGYDRGREKLFF
TRBJ2-7 | . | . | TRBV27 | TGTGCCAGCAGTTCCTCGGGGATACATGGCGAGCAGTACTTC | CASSSSGIHGEQYF
TRBJ2-7 | . | . | TRBV2 | TGTGCCAGTCGGGACAACTCCTACGAGCAGTACTTC | CASRDNSYEQYF
TRBJ2-1 | . | . | TRBV10-3 | TGTGCCACCAAAAAATCCGGGGAAAACAATGAGCAGTTCTTC | CATKKSGENNEQFF
TRBJ1-5 | . | . | TRBV19 | TGTGCCAGTAGCCGCGTCCCTGGCAATCAGCCCCAGCATTTT | CASSRVPGNQPQHF
TRBJ2-2 | TRBD1 | . | TRBV18 | TGTGCCAGCTCACCCCAGGGGGCATTTTTCACCGGGGAGCTGTTTTTT | CASSPQGAFFTGELFF
TRBJ1-3 | . | . | TRBV7-2 | TGTGCCAGCAGCTTAGGACTTGGTCGAAACACCATATATTTT | CASSLGLGRNTIYF
TRBJ2-1 | . | . | TRBV14 | TGTGCCAGCACCGCATGGGGGGACGGGTCCTACAATGAGCAGTTCTTC | CASTAWGDGSYNEQFF
TRBJ2-5 | TRBD1 | . | TRBV5-1 | TGCGCCAGCAGCATAGGGTCGACAGGGGGTCAAGAGACCCAGTACTTC | CASSIGSTGGQETQYF
TRBJ2-7 | TRBD1 | . | TRBV18 | TGTGCCAGCTCATCGGACAGGGTCTACATGGATACCCTACGCTACCCTTACGAGCAGTACTTC | CASSSDRVYMDTLRYPYEQYF
TRBJ1-1 | . | . | TRBV11-1 | TGTGCCAGCAGCTTATTGAAGGGGACTGAAGCTTTCTTT | CASSLLKGTEAFF
TRBJ1-1 | . | . | TRBV6-4 | TGTGCCAGCAGTACAGGGTTCGGGTCTGAAGCTTTCTTT | CASSTGFGSEAFF
TRBJ1-5 | . | . | TRBV5-6 | TGTGCCAGCAGCCTGGGAATGCGAGGGGGACAGCCCCAGCATTTT | CASSLGMRGGQPQHF
TRBJ2-3 | TRBD2 | . | TRBV18 | TGTGCCAGCTCGGGACTAGCGGGAGAAGGAGATACGCAGTATTTT | CASSGLAGEGDTQYF
TRBJ2-2 | . | . | TRBV28 | TGTGCCAGCGTCCCACCGGACAGTCACACCGGGGAGCTGTTTTTT | CASVPPDSHTGELFF
TRBJ1-1 | . | . | TRBV27 | TGTGCCAGCAGTTTTGCAGGGGCGAACACTGAAGCTTTCTTT | CASSFAGANTEAFF
TRBJ1-1 | TRBD1 | . | TRBV18 | TGTGCCAGCTCACCCCTCGGAGGGGGCGACACTGAAGCTTTCTTT | CASSPLGGGDTEAFF
TRBJ2-1 | TRBD1 | few | TRBV5-4 | TGTGCCAGCTTATCAGGGGGCACTGAGGATGAGCAGTTCTTC | CASLSGGTEDEQFF
TRBJ2-7 | TRBD2 | . | TRBV10-2 | TGCGCCAGCAGTACGGGGACTAGCGGGTTCGAGCAGTACTTC | CASSTGTSGFEQYF
TRBJ2-1 | . | once | TRBV23-1 | TGCGCCAGCAGTACTCGGCGGGGCAGGAGGGTCAATGAGCAGTTCTTC | CASSTRRGRRVNEQFF
TRBJ2-1 | TRBD2 | . | TRBV9 | TGTGCCAGCAGCACACGGACTAGCGGGAGGGCCAAGGATGAGCAGTTCTTC | CASSTRTSGRAKDEQFF
TRBJ2-3 | . | . | TRBV20-1 | TGCAAAGCTAGCACAGATACGCAGTATTTT | CKASTDTQYF
TRBJ1-2 | . | . | TRBV9 | TGTGCCAGCAGCGATTCATGGGGGGAGTATGGCTACACCTTC | CASSDSWGEYGYTF
TRBJ2-7 | TRBD1 | . | TRBV9 | TGTGCCAGCAGCGTAGGAGTCGGGACAGTCTCCTACGAGCAGTACTTC | CASSVGVGTVSYEQYF
TRBJ2-7 | . | many | TRBV7-2 | TGTGCCAGCAGCTTCCGCTACGAGCAGTACTTC | CASSFRYEQYF
TRBJ2-1 | TRBD2 | . | TRBV6-1 | TGTGCCAGCAGTGCCATTAGCGGGAGAAGGGGCAATGAGCAGTTCTTC | CASSAISGRRGNEQFF
TRBJ1-4 | . | . | TRBV30 | TGTGCCTGGAGTATGGACAGCCCCGCAACTAATGAAAAACTGTTTTTT | CAWSMDSPATNEKLFF
TRBJ2-7 | TRBD2 | . | TRBV28 | TGTGCCAGCAGTTTGCTAGCGGCACACTACGAGCAGTACTTC | CASSLLAAHYEQYF
TRBJ1-2 | TRBD1 | few | TRBV7-9 | TGTGCCAGCAGCCCACGGACAGGGGATGGCTACACCTTC | CASSPRTGDGYTF
TRBJ1-2 | TRBD1 | . | TRBV28 | TGTGCCAGCAGTTTAGACTCCGGCAGGGGGCTTGGTGGCTACACCTTC | CASSLDSGRGLGGYTF
TRBJ1-1 | . | . | TRBV30 | TGTGCCTGGACCGCAGGGGTGGCTGAAGCTTTCTTT | CAWTAGVAEAFF
TRBJ1-1 | . | . | TRBV28 | TGTGCCAGCAGTTCCAGACGGGGCACTGAAGCTTTCTTT | CASSSRRGTEAFF
TRBJ1-1 | TRBD1 | . | TRBV5-1 | TGCGCCAGCAGCCCCCAGGGGGCTCGGACTGAAGCTTTCTTT | CASSPQGARTEAFF
TRBJ2-7 | TRBD2 | . | TRBV7-9 | TGTGCCAGCAGCCCTAGCGGGAGAACTTACGAGCAGTACTTC | CASSPSGRTYEQYF
TRBJ2-2 | TRBD2 | . | TRBV2 | TGTGCCAGCAGGCCCTCTAGCGGGAGCACCGGGGAGCTGTTTTTT | CASRPSSGSTGELFF
TRBJ2-2 | TRBD2 | once | TRBV6-5 | TGTGCCACGTCGGGACTAGCGGGAGGCGGCGGGGAGCTGTTTTTT | CATSGLAGGGGELFF
TRBJ2-1 | TRBD2 | . | TRBV5-6 | TGTGCCAGCAGCTTAGGTGGACTAGCACATGAGCAGTTCTTC | CASSLGGLAHEQFF
TRBJ2-7 | . | . | TRBV29-1 | TGCAGCTACCGGGACATTTACGAGCAGTACTTC | CSYRDIYEQYF
TRBJ1-3 | . | . | TRBV11-1 | TGTGCCAGACAGGGTGGAAGTGGAAACACCATATATTTT | CARQGGSGNTIYF
TRBJ1-2 | . | few | TRBV19 | TGTGCCAGTAGTAGTCATACAGGACAGATCTGGGGCTACACCTTC | CASSSHTGQIWGYTF
TRBJ2-2 | TRBD2 | . | TRBV5-4 | TGTGCCAGCAGCCCGCCGGTTGTTAGCGGGACCGGGGAGCTGTTTTTT | CASSPPVVSGTGELFF